This T cell receptor beta chain came from a study of cytomegalovirus exposure and HLA in healthy donors. Sequencing was performed with immunoSEQ multiplex PCR; in TCRdb, only in-frame clones are kept and a portion is missing. Of about 280,000 clones in the sample, around 87% are singletons; the top ten hold 0.92%. The sequence came from a woman between 18 and 29 years old in good health and CMV-seronegative. Sequences were obtained from PBMCs.

CDR3 residues: CASSFLYSGLDTGELFF. CDR3 nucleotide sequence: TGTGCCAGCAGCTTTCTTTATTCAGGGTTGGACACCGGGGAGCTGTTTTTT. The chain couples TRBV11-2 to TRBJ2-2; TRBD1 is a possible D gene (5 bases). Germline CDR1 SGHAT, CDR2 FQNNGV. The CDR3 consists of 17 residues. V lost 3 bases and J lost 3, with 17 bases in between.